Presented here are 17 T cell receptor beta chains from one specimen sequenced in a study of graft-versus-host responses after intestinal transplantation. Here immunoSEQ multiplex PCR was the method, and the copy in TCRdb shows in-frame clones only, minus some. The sample shows 40,000 to 45,000 clones, less than 95% of them seen only once. Specimen: PBMCs, collected 300 to 320 days after intestinal transplant. The receptors were gathered from a human patient who received an intestinal transplant, so some T cells may come from the graft donor.

The chain employs TRBV7-6 and TRBJ2-7; D is uncertain. CDR1 SGHVS and CDR2 FNYEAQ come from the germline V gene. V was clipped by 1 base and J by 6 bases, with 10 bases between them. The CDR3 consists of 13 residues. The CDR3 protein is CASSLEAVGEQYF. CDR3 bases: TGTGCCAGCAGCTTAGAGGCAGTGGGCGAGCAGTACTTC.

The chain is built from TRBV2 and TRBJ2-3; TRBD2 matches 12 bases. J was trimmed by 0 bases and V by 6 bases; bases with no gene match: 4. Germline loops: CDR1 SNHLY, CDR2 FYNNEI. The CDR3 length is 16 residues. The CDR3 reads CASRRLAGESTDTQYF. The CDR3 coding sequence is TGTGCCAGCAGGAGACTAGCGGGGGAGAGCACAGATACGCAGTATTTT.

V is TRBV6-9 and J is TRBJ2-3, with 7 nucleotides matching TRBD2. V was pared by 5 bases and J by 4 bases, with 12 bases of the junction left unmatched. From germline, CDR1 is MNHGY and CDR2 SVAAGI. The CDR3 runs to 16 residues. For the CDR3, the DNA is TGTGCCAGCAGTGTATTGACTAGCACTGACGCAGATACGCAGTATTTT. Encoded protein: CASSVLTSTDADTQYF.

V usage is TRBV5-1 and J usage is TRBJ1-1; 8 bases fit TRBD1. Germline V CDR1 and CDR2: SGHRS, YFSETQ. V was pared by 4 bases and J by 2 bases, with 4 bases of the junction left unmatched. There are 14 residues in the CDR3. CDR3 bases: TGCGCCAGCAGCCGGGGACAGGCTAACACTGAAGCTTTCTTT. Translated, it gives CASSRGQANTEAFF. The complete variable domain, with remaining parts taken from reference TRBV5-1 and TRBJ1-1, reads KAGVTQTPRYLIKTRGQQVTLSCSPISGHRSVSWYQQTPGQGLQFLFEYFSETQRNKGNFPGRFSGRQFSNSRSEMNVSTLELGDSALYLCASSRGQANTEAFFGQGTRLTVV.

The chain uses TRBV6-5 and TRBJ2-5; TRBD1 is a possible D gene (6 bases). This CDR3 contains 12 residues. CDR1 and CDR2 (germline): MNHEY, SVGAGI. The V end was cut by 7 bases, the J end by 9 bases, with 15 bases between. The CDR3 bases are TGTGCCAGCATCCTACACAGGGAAGCCCAGTACTTC. Translation: CASILHREAQYF.

This clone was counted a single time. The chain has TRBV18 and TRBJ2-1; 9 bases are shared with TRBD2. Germline V lookup: CDR1 KGHSH, CDR2 LQKENI. The CDR3 totals 16 residues. V dropped 3 bases and J dropped 7; count of bases not matched to a gene: 10. The CDR3 protein is CASSPLSLAGINEQFF. The CDR3 DNA reads as TGTGCCAGCTCACCCCTTAGTCTAGCGGGGATAAATGAGCAGTTCTTC.

V gene TRBV19 combines with J gene TRBJ1-1; D may be TRBD1 (5 bases). Trimming left V 5 bases short and J 7 bases short, with 17 bases between. The germline V gene encodes CDR1 LNHDA and CDR2 SQIVND (reference sequence). There are 14 residues in the CDR3. CDR3 in DNA: TGTGCCAGTAGTCCGCAGGGACTACCCTTTGAAGCTTTCTTT. Amino acids: CASSPQGLPFEAFF.

The chain is built from TRBV5-1 and TRBJ2-3, with D perhaps matching TRBD2 (6 bases). CDR3 length: 13 amino acids. Between the trimmed V and J ends, which lost 3 bases and 4 bases, there was a span of 9 bases. Germline CDR1 is SGHRS and CDR2 is YFSETQ. CDR3 in amino acids: CASSWGEADTQYF. The CDR3 region has the DNA TGCGCCAGCAGCTGGGGGGAGGCAGATACGCAGTATTTT.

This clone was counted between two and nine times. The chain links TRBV7-6 to TRBJ1-3, with unresolved D. The V and J ends lost 1 base and 2 bases respectively, with 9 bases between them. This CDR3 is built from 15 residues. In germline, CDR1 is SGHVS, CDR2 FNYEAQ. CDR3 bases: TGTGCCAGCAGCTTAGAGGGAAGGGCTGGAAACACCATATATTTT. This encodes CASSLEGRAGNTIYF. Together with reference TRBV7-6 and TRBJ1-3, the CDR3 gives the full variable domain: GAGVSQSPRYKVTKRGQDVALRCDPISGHVSLYWYRQALGQGPEFLTYFNYEAQQDKSGLPNDRFSAERPEGSISTLTIQRTEQRDSAMYRCASSLEGRAGNTIYFGEGSWLTVV.

The V call is TRBV7-9, the J call TRBJ2-1; D is unresolved. The CDR3 runs to 16 residues. Trimming removed 5 bases from V and 0 bases from J, with 14 bases in between. Per the germline V gene, CDR1 is SEHNR and CDR2 is FQNEAQ (reference sequence). In DNA form, the CDR3 reads TGTGCCAGCAGCCGTCGCGTCTCTAGCTCCTACAATGAGCAGTTCTTC. It translates to CASSRRVSSSYNEQFF.

CDR3 protein: CASSSGPGEAFF. For the CDR3, the DNA is TGTGCCAGCAGCTCTGGCCCCGGGGAAGCTTTCTTT. The rearrangement joins TRBV5-4 to TRBJ1-1; D not resolved. V was trimmed by 3 bases and J by 8 bases, leaving 11 bases between them. Germline V gene lookup returns CDR1 SGHNT and CDR2 YYREEE (reference sequence). CDR3 length equals 12 residues.

This clone turned up a few times. The chain couples TRBV19 to TRBJ2-1, with D unresolved. The CDR3 runs to 14 residues. In germline, CDR1 is LNHDA, CDR2 SQIVND (reference sequence). V gave up 5 bases and J gave up 0 bases, with 8 bases separating them. The CDR3: CASSLLTSYNEQFF. DNA for the CDR3: TGTGCCAGTAGTTTGTTGACCTCCTACAATGAGCAGTTCTTC.

This rearrangement joins TRBV6-1 to TRBJ2-3; TRBD2 agrees at 14 bases. V was pared by 4 bases and J by 3 bases, with 3 bases of the junction left unmatched. CDR1 is MNHNS, CDR2 SASEGT, per germline. The CDR3 consists of 16 residues. CDR3 coding DNA: TGTGCCAGCAGTGCGACTAGCGGGGGGGTAACAGATACGCAGTATTTT. Its protein product is CASSATSGGVTDTQYF.

The chain recombines TRBV6-5 with TRBJ1-2; the D gene is possibly TRBD1 (5 bases). Germline CDR1 reads MNHEY; CDR2 reads SVGAGI. The germline V and J ends were trimmed by 8 bases and 3 bases, with 19 bases remaining between them. The CDR3 has 15 amino acids. CDR3 DNA sequence: TGTGCCAGCGGCCCTGGGGGGGAGGTTGACTATGGCTACACCTTC. It codes for CASGPGGEVDYGYTF.

The V call is TRBV7-9, the J call TRBJ2-3, with TRBD2 matching 8 bases. V was pared by 4 bases and J by 0 bases, with 3 bases of the junction left unmatched. The V gene's germline CDR1 is SEHNR and CDR2 FQNEAQ (reference sequence). The CDR3 is made up of 15 amino acids. Here the CDR3 reads CASSSGGVSTDTQYF. CDR3 in DNA: TGTGCCAGCAGCTCCGGGGGGGTCAGCACAGATACGCAGTATTTT.

CDR3 sequence: CASTPRRDTYTEAFF. The CDR3, as DNA: TGTGCCAGCACCCCTCGCAGGGACACTTACACTGAAGCTTTCTTT. This chain joins TRBV6-6 and TRBJ1-1; tentative D call: TRBD1 (6 bases). This CDR3 comprises 15 residues. The V end lost 7 bases, the J end lost 3 bases, and 18 bases lay between the germline ends. Germline V gene sequence: CDR1 MNHNY, CDR2 SVGAGI (reference sequence).

The V gene is TRBV7-8, the J gene TRBJ2-7; D may be TRBD1 (6 bases). This CDR3 is 16 amino acids long. Trimming removed 3 bases at V and 3 bases at J, with 18 bases between. CDR1 SGHVS and CDR2 FQNEAQ come from the germline V gene. CDR3 nucleotides: TGTGCCAGCAGCTTTAATTCCGGGACAACTCGCTACGAGCAGTACTTC. Translating it yields CASSFNSGTTRYEQYF.